What follows are 5 T cell receptor beta chains derived from one specimen sequenced in a study of T-cell memory formation after mild COVID-19. TCRdb called the 5' RACE reads again in MiXCR, with one record for every CDR3 protein. The repertoire holds about 340,000 distinct CDR3 sequences, with more than 15% as singletons. Sequences were obtained from PBMCs or a T cell subset sorted from them (not recorded which). These receptor sequences come from a man aged 18 to 30 who had mild COVID-19 (a few samples of this study predate the infection). Cell type and time point are not known.

The V call is TRBV7-3, the J call TRBJ2-2; 9 bases line up with TRBD2. CDR1 is SGHTA and CDR2 is FQGTGA in the germline V gene. This CDR3 spans 17 amino acids. V was clipped by 5 bases and J by 2 bases; unmatched bases: 9. The CDR3 region is CASSPGGSGGNTGELFF. The DNA for the CDR3 is TGTGCCAGCAGCCCAGGGGGTAGCGGGGGTAACACCGGGGAGCTGTTTTTT. Together with reference TRBV7-3 and TRBJ2-2, the CDR3 gives the full variable domain: GAGVSQTPSNKVTEKGKYVELRCDPISGHTALYWYRQSLGQGPEFLIYFQGTGAADDSGLPNDRFFAVRPEGSVSTLKIQRTERGDSAVYLCASSPGGSGGNTGELFFGEGSRLTVL.

This clonotype came up a few times. The chain uses TRBV4-3 and TRBJ2-5; no definite D call. The CDR3 is 15 residues long. Looked up from germline, CDR1 is LGHNA and CDR2 is YSLEER. The germline V and J ends were trimmed by 0 bases and 5 bases, with 13 bases remaining between them. The CDR3: CASSQDLGFRETQYF. The CDR3 nucleotides read TGCGCCAGCAGCCAAGATTTGGGCTTTAGGGAGACCCAGTACTTC.

This clonotype appeared many times. The chain joins TRBV7-8 to TRBJ1-5; 9 bases match TRBD1. V shed 5 bases, J shed 0 bases, and the junction held 11 bases outside the gene matches. CDR3 length equals 18 residues. Germline CDR1 SGHVS, CDR2 FQNEAQ. Written as DNA, the CDR3 is TGTGCCAGCAGCCCCGACAGGGGGACCAGATATAGCAATCAGCCCCAGCATTTT. Protein sequence: CASSPDRGTRYSNQPQHF.

The table lists this clonotype with a few counts. CDR3 nucleotide sequence: TGTGCCAGCAGCTTAGGACAGGGTCACGAGCAGTACGTC. Translating gives CASSLGQGHEQYV. The gene calls are TRBV7-2 and TRBJ2-7; 7 positions agree with TRBD1. Losses at the gene ends were 1 base for V and 5 bases for J; bases not matched to a gene: 2. Germline assignment: CDR1 SGHTA and CDR2 FQGNSA. This CDR3 is built from 13 residues.

V usage is TRBV4-3 and J usage is TRBJ2-1; either TRBD1 or TRBD2 may supply D (5 bases each). V dropped 1 base and J dropped 10 bases, with 14 bases sitting between them. The CDR3 extends over 14 amino acids. Germline-derived CDR1 and CDR2 are LGHNA and YSLEER. The CDR3 loop reads CASSQVSTGTEQFF. CDR3 DNA sequence: TGCGCCAGCAGCCAAGTCTCCACTGGGACCGAGCAGTTCTTC.